This TCR beta chain was captured by sequencing in a study of blood T cell repertoires in COVID-19. Across the whole study: Some COVID-19 samples were acute and others convalescent; all came from the United States, Italy and Spain. The cDNA or gDNA used as material had been derived from T cells, B-cell-depleted T cells, or PBMCs.

Methods used by the authors: Reference gene primer amplification gave estimated nucleated cell counts. Assay: immunoSEQ multiplex PCR; the TCRdb copy retains only in-frame clones and omits some. V, J and clone size are taken as reported in that table, and D and trimming were inferred from the DNA itself. The sample lists approximately 230,000 clones, about 89% seen once, with around 4% in the top ten. The participants were between about 18 and 100 years old and came from 20 to 30 US areas. Germline values: CDR1 GTSNPN, CDR2 SVGIG (reference sequence). Trimming shortened V by 2 bases and J by 0 bases, and 8 bases separated the two germline ends. The CDR3 consists of 14 residues.

This receptor was obtained from a woman between 25 and 40 years old who had recovered from COVID-19. The genes are TRBV30 and TRBJ2-1; no firm D call. Sequenced sample: PBMCs or T cells enriched from blood (not recorded which). The CDR3 here is CAWSYRSSYNEQFF. The CDR3 nucleotides are TGTGCCTGGAGTTATCGGAGCTCCTACAATGAGCAGTTCTTC.